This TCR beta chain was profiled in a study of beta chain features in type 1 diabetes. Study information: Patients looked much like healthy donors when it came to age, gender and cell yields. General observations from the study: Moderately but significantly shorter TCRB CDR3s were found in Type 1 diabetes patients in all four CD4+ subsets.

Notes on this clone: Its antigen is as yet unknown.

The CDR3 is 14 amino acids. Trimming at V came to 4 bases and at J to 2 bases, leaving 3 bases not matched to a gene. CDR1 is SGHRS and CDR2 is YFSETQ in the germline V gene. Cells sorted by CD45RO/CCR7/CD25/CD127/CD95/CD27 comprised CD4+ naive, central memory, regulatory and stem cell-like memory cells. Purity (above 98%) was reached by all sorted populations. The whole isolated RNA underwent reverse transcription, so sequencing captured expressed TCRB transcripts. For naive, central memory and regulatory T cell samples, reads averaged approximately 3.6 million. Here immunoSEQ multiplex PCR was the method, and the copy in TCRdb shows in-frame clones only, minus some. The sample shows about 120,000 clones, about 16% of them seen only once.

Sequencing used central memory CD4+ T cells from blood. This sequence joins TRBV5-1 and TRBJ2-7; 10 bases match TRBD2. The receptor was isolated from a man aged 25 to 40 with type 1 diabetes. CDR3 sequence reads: CASSSSGGPYEQYF. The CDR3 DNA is TGCGCCAGCAGCAGTAGCGGGGGGCCCTACGAGCAGTACTTC.